This T cell receptor (beta chain) stems from a study of cytomegalovirus exposure and HLA in healthy donors. Study-wide results and limits: Presence/absence analyses assumed roughly uniform sequencing depth across donors. TCR beta sequences reportedly predicted most subjects' HLA-A and HLA-B alleles accurately. There were some V segments, including TRBV6-2 and TRBV6-3, excluded as indistinguishable.

The V gene lost 0 bases and the J gene lost 7 bases, with 8 bases spanning the gap. Germline V gene data show CDR1 as WSHSY and CDR2 as SAAADI. This CDR3 spans 13 amino acids. Primers for the PCR totalled 60 Vbeta and 13 Jbeta. In the study's own analysis: As a later analysis found, there were approximately 80 million unique TCR beta chains, of which roughly 11 million were shared. Assay: immunoSEQ multiplex PCR; the TCRdb copy retains only in-frame clones and omits some. D and trimming come from the DNA, and the V and J calls and clone size come from that table. The sample lists 150,000 to 200,000 clones, roughly 87% occurring once. Note on this clone: The antigen is not known.

The source is a man between 50 and 59 years old in good health and CMV-seropositive. Sequenced: PBMCs. This rearrangement joins TRBV10-2 to TRBJ2-3, with a tentative D call TRBD1 (5 bases). The CDR3 is CASSESQGNTQYF. The CDR3 coding sequence is TGCGCCAGCAGTGAGTCGCAGGGAAATACGCAGTATTTT.